The clone carrying this TCR beta chain was seen a few times. The antigen remains unidentified. The sample comes from a study of T-cell reconstitution after alpha-beta-depleted transplantation in children. Whole-study findings and limits: As was reported, about two months after transplant, alpha-beta T cells came from several hundred expanded graft clones.

Per the germline V gene, CDR1 is SGHKS and CDR2 is YYEKEE (reference sequence). CDR3 size: 16 residues. Trimming pared 3 bases from V and 0 bases from J, leaving 12 bases between. Construction of the TCRbeta library involved unique molecular identifiers. TCRdb ran MiXCR on the PCR reads and lists one entry per CDR3 protein. Among 500,000 to 600,000 distinct CDR3 sequences listed, about a quarter were seen once. The chain recombines TRBV5-5 with TRBJ2-2; D is perhaps TRBD1 or TRBD2 (5 bases each). The clonotype originates from a boy under three years old with Wiskott-Aldrich syndrome, due to receive a stem cell transplant. This sample comprised PBMCs, obtained before TCRalphabeta/CD19-depleted stem cell transplant. The CDR3 coding sequence is TGTGCCAGCAGCTCCACCGGGGCCTCGAACACCGGGGAGCTGTTTTTT. This codes for CASSSTGASNTGELFF.